One sample yielded the 30 T cell receptor beta chains listed below, sequenced in a study of cytomegalovirus exposure and HLA in healthy donors. Both 60 Vbeta primers and 13 Jbeta primers went into the PCR. Assay: immunoSEQ multiplex PCR; the TCRdb copy retains only in-frame clones and omits some. Of fewer than 200,000 clones listed, around 75% are singletons. Sequencing used PBMCs. These receptor sequences come from a male donor in good health and CMV-seronegative.

The chain employs TRBV9 and TRBJ2-1, with TRBD1 as a possible D gene (5 bases). The CDR3 totals 12 residues. Trimming left V 4 bases short and J 10 bases short, with 12 bases between. Germline V lookup: CDR1 SGDLS, CDR2 YYNGEE. CDR3 in DNA: TGTGCCAGCAGCTCAGGGAATCGGGAGCAGTTCTTC. Protein: CASSSGNREQFF.

The V call is TRBV25-1, the J call TRBJ2-3; 7 bases agree with TRBD2. Trimming removed 6 bases from V and 0 bases from J; junction bases left unmatched: 3. CDR3 size: 14 residues. The V gene's germline CDR1 is MGHDK and CDR2 SYGVNS. As DNA, the CDR3 is TGTGCCAGCAGCTGGACTAGGAGCACAGATACGCAGTATTTT. Translated, it gives CASSWTRSTDTQYF.

The V gene is TRBV19, the J gene TRBJ1-2, with D perhaps TRBD1 (6 bases). Germline CDR1 and CDR2: LNHDA and SQIVND (reference sequence). This CDR3 contains 14 residues. The V end was cut by 6 bases, the J end by 5 bases, with 16 bases between. The CDR3 region is CASSGQITSYGYTF. The CDR3 nucleotides are TGTGCCAGTAGCGGACAGATCACTTCATATGGCTACACCTTC.

V gene TRBV9 combines with J gene TRBJ1-1; possible D gene TRBD1, 6 bases. Germline values: CDR1 SGDLS, CDR2 YYNGEE. The CDR3 covers 13 residues. Between the trimmed V and J ends, which lost 7 bases and 5 bases, there was a span of 15 bases. The CDR3 sequence: CASSPGDRTEAFF. The CDR3 coding sequence is TGTGCCAGCTCCCCAGGGGATCGGACTGAAGCTTTCTTT.

The chain couples TRBV6-6 to TRBJ2-7; 10 bases map to TRBD1. CDR3 length: 15 amino acids. With V trimmed by 6 bases and J by 1 base, 6 bases remained unmatched. Germline CDR1 is MNHNY and CDR2 is SVGAGI (reference sequence). As DNA, the CDR3 is TGTGCCAGCAGATTAGGGACAGGGGCATCCTACGAGCAGTACTTC. Protein product: CASRLGTGASYEQYF.

The rearrangement links TRBV27 to TRBJ2-5; a weak D match, TRBD2 (5 bases). The end of the DNA is better explained by TRBJ2-7, so the J call may be wrong. CDR3 length equals 14 residues. CDR1 is MNHEY and CDR2 is SMNVEV in the germline V gene (reference sequence). The chain's CDR3 is CASSPSMIPYEQYF. In DNA form, the CDR3 reads TGTGCCAGCAGTCCTAGCATGATCCCCTACGAGCAGTACTTC.

This chain joins TRBV7-8 and TRBJ2-7; tentative D call: TRBD1 (6 bases). The CDR3 covers 17 residues. V shed 5 bases and J shed 0 bases, with 20 bases lying between them. Germline CDR1 and CDR2: SGHVS and FQNEAQ. The CDR3 sequence is CASSVLYSRTVSYEQYF. The CDR3, as DNA: TGTGCCAGCAGCGTCCTGTATTCTAGGACAGTCTCCTACGAGCAGTACTTC. Together with reference TRBV7-8 and TRBJ2-7, the CDR3 gives the full variable domain: GAGVSQSPRYKVAKRGQDVALRCDPISGHVSLFWYQQALGQGPEFLTYFQNEAQLDKSGLPSDRFFAERPEGSVSTLKIQRTQQEDSAVYLCASSVLYSRTVSYEQYFGPGTRLTVT.

The chain has TRBV9 and TRBJ2-5; tentative D call: TRBD2 (6 bases). CDR1 SGDLS and CDR2 YYNGEE come from the germline V gene. The V end was cut by 3 bases, the J end by 5 bases, with 17 bases between. This CDR3 contains 15 residues. The CDR3 DNA sequence: TGTGCCAGCAGCGGGAGAGTTAGCGGAGGGGAGACCCAGTACTTC. It is translated as CASSGRVSGGETQYF.

In its sample, this clone was seen once. The chain uses TRBV7-9 and TRBJ1-2; D call uncertain. Germline V CDR1 and CDR2: SEHNR, FQNEAQ (reference sequence). The germline V and J ends were trimmed by 3 bases and 6 bases, with 26 bases remaining between them. This CDR3 has 18 amino acids. CDR3 in amino acids: CASSFVQDYREGEHGYTF. The CDR3 nucleotides read TGTGCCAGCAGCTTTGTTCAGGACTACCGGGAAGGAGAGCATGGCTACACCTTC.

The V and J genes are TRBV30 and TRBJ1-2, with 7 bases aligning to TRBD1. This CDR3 spans 13 amino acids. CDR1 is GTSNPN and CDR2 is SVGIG in the germline V gene (reference sequence). J gave up 6 bases and V 6 bases, and 10 bases lay outside the gene matches. In DNA form, the CDR3 reads TGTGCCTGCTTGACTGGAGGGGGCGATGGCTACACCTTC. Translation gives CACLTGGGDGYTF.

The chain joins TRBV5-6 to TRBJ1-5; D gene unclear. This CDR3 is built from 13 residues. V lost 2 bases, J lost 7 bases, and 10 bases lay in between. Germline V CDR1 and CDR2: SGHDT, YYEEEE. The CDR3 nucleotides are TGTGCCAGCAGCTTCGCTGAGGCCCAGCCCCAGCATTTT. This sequence encodes CASSFAEAQPQHF.

The chain employs TRBV5-1 and TRBJ1-1, with 7 bases fitting TRBD1. V was clipped by 0 bases and J by 6 bases; unmatched bases: 14. Germline V CDR1 and CDR2: SGHRS, YFSETQ. The CDR3 runs to 17 residues. The CDR3 is CASSLEGGWGDSPEAFF. The DNA for the CDR3 is TGCGCCAGCAGCTTGGAGGGGGGTTGGGGGGACAGCCCTGAAGCTTTCTTT.

This rearrangement joins TRBV2 to TRBJ1-1; the match to TRBD1 covers 7 bases. Unmatched junction bases numbered 6, after V lost 5 bases and J lost 0 bases. This CDR3 is built from 15 residues. The germline CDR1 and CDR2 sequences are SNHLY and FYNNEI. This CDR3 reads CASSPTTGLNTEAFF. The CDR3 bases are TGTGCCAGCAGTCCTACGACAGGGTTGAACACTGAAGCTTTCTTT.

Only one count was recorded for this clone. The gene calls are TRBV10-3 and TRBJ2-5, with D possibly being TRBD2 (5 bases). Trimming cost V 4 bases and J 0 bases, with 6 bases left between them. Looked up from germline, CDR1 is ENHRY and CDR2 is SYGVKD. There are 13 residues in the CDR3. The CDR3 nucleotides are TGTGCCATCAGTGGCGGGTACCAAGAGACCCAGTACTTC. Translating it yields CAISGGYQETQYF.

The chain links TRBV14 to TRBJ1-1; D not resolved. The CDR3 extends over 16 amino acids. The V end lost 3 bases, the J end lost 0 bases, and 14 bases lay between the germline ends. CDR1 is SGHDN, CDR2 FVKESK, per germline. The CDR3 nucleotides are TGTGCCAGCAGCCACCCAGGCCTAACCTTGAACACTGAAGCTTTCTTT. This gives the protein CASSHPGLTLNTEAFF.

The chain recombines TRBV5-6 with TRBJ1-2, with a possible D match to TRBD1 (5 bases). Germline-derived CDR1 and CDR2 are SGHDT and YYEEEE. There are 14 residues in the CDR3. Trimming pared 5 bases from V and 5 bases from J, leaving 16 bases between. The CDR3 sequence: CASSVGQGGYGYTF. CDR3 bases: TGTGCCAGCAGTGTGGGGCAGGGTGGATATGGCTACACCTTC.

The chain employs TRBV30 and TRBJ1-2; D might be TRBD1 (5 bases). Between the trimmed V and J ends, which lost 5 bases and 2 bases, there was a span of 12 bases. The CDR3 is 13 amino acids. Germline V gives CDR1 GTSNPN, CDR2 SVGIG (reference sequence). The CDR3 bases are TGTGCCTGGGGGCTGACAGCAAACTATGGCTACACCTTC. Its translation is CAWGLTANYGYTF.

The genes are TRBV2 and TRBJ1-2; possible D gene TRBD1, 5 bases. V was clipped by 3 bases and J by 7 bases, with 12 bases between them. The CDR3 consists of 13 residues. Germline CDR1 is SNHLY and CDR2 is FYNNEI. CDR3 sequence (DNA): TGTGCCAGCAGTGAGGGGGGGACGGGTGGCTACACCTTC. This gives the protein CASSEGGTGGYTF.

This clone was seen only a few times. The gene calls are TRBV2 and TRBJ2-4; 9 bases fit TRBD2. V was clipped by 3 bases and J by 6 bases; unmatched bases: 3. Germline CDR1 reads SNHLY; CDR2 reads FYNNEI. CDR3 length: 14 amino acids. The CDR3 bases are TGTGCCAGCAGTGATGAGCGGGGGGTAAACATTCAGTACTTC. This sequence encodes CASSDERGVNIQYF.

The chain couples TRBV4-2 to TRBJ1-6; D not certain. The CDR3 covers 17 residues. V was clipped by 0 bases and J by 11 bases, with 20 bases between them. In germline, CDR1 is LGHNA, CDR2 YNFKEQ. The CDR3 region has the DNA TGTGCCAGCAGCCAAGATACTTACGTATTAGCGACACCACCCCTCCACTTT. It translates to CASSQDTYVLATPPLHF.

The V and J genes are TRBV19 and TRBJ1-1, with a possible D match to TRBD1 (5 bases). The CDR3 length is 15 residues. Germline V gene sequence: CDR1 LNHDA, CDR2 SQIVND (reference sequence). The germline V and J ends were trimmed by 3 bases and 1 base, with 12 bases remaining between them. In DNA form, the CDR3 reads TGTGCCAGTAGTATTTCAGGGCAGGGGAACACTGAAGCTTTCTTT. It specifies CASSISGQGNTEAFF.

The chain recombines TRBV6-1 with TRBJ1-6; D is possibly TRBD1 (6 bases). Germline-derived CDR1 and CDR2 are MNHNS and SASEGT. V shed 5 bases and J shed 7 bases, with 15 bases lying between them. This CDR3 is 15 amino acids long. The CDR3 loop is CASSRQAARNSPLHF. In nucleotides, the CDR3 is TGTGCCAGCAGTCGACAGGCCGCTCGAAATTCACCCCTCCACTTT.

V usage is TRBV7-9 and J usage is TRBJ2-2; weak D call: TRBD1 (6 bases). Germline loops: CDR1 SEHNR, CDR2 FQNEAQ (reference sequence). The CDR3 length is 13 residues. The V and J ends lost 5 bases and 8 bases respectively, with 12 bases between them. This chain's CDR3 is CASSLRQVGELFF. For the CDR3, the DNA is TGTGCCAGCAGCCTCCGACAGGTTGGGGAGCTGTTTTTT.

This clone appeared once. This sequence joins TRBV4-3 and TRBJ2-1; 12 positions agree with TRBD2. J was trimmed by 7 bases and V by 4 bases; bases with no gene match: 8. The CDR3 is made up of 16 amino acids. CDR1 LGHNA and CDR2 YSLEER come from the germline V gene. DNA of the CDR3: TGCGCCAGCAGCCTACGACCTAGCGGGGGGGCGAATGAGCAGTTCTTC. It codes for CASSLRPSGGANEQFF.

This clone has only a few counts. The J gene is TRBJ2-7, the V gene TRBV7-9, with D tentatively TRBD1 (5 bases). This CDR3 is built from 16 residues. Germline values: CDR1 SEHNR, CDR2 FQNEAQ (reference sequence). Trimming shortened V by 0 bases and J by 7 bases, and 19 bases separated the two germline ends. In DNA form, the CDR3 reads TGTGCCAGCAGCTTAGCGCGTGCAGGGCCCGACCGGGAGCAGTACTTC. This translates into CASSLARAGPDREQYF.

This chain connects TRBV2 to TRBJ1-4; D may be TRBD1 (5 bases). The CDR3 is 14 residues long. Trimming stripped 4 bases from V and 2 bases from J, with 8 bases between. Germline V gives CDR1 SNHLY, CDR2 FYNNEI. CDR3 in DNA: TGTGCCAGCAGTGCGACAGATACTAATGAAAAACTGTTTTTT. Protein: CASSATDTNEKLFF.

J is TRBJ1-1 and V is TRBV4-2; TRBD1 is a possible D gene (6 bases). CDR3 size: 18 residues. The ends were cut back, 0 bases at V and 1 base at J, with 18 bases in the middle. Germline CDR1 reads LGHNA; CDR2 reads YNFKEQ. CDR3 in amino acids: CASSQDETGGAWNTEAFF. The CDR3 DNA reads TGTGCCAGCAGCCAAGATGAAACGGGGGGCGCTTGGAACACTGAAGCTTTCTTT.

V is TRBV19 and J is TRBJ2-1; possibly TRBD1 for D (5 bases). Germline V lookup: CDR1 LNHDA, CDR2 SQIVND (reference sequence). The V and J ends lost 4 bases and 4 bases respectively, with 14 bases between them. The CDR3 consists of 15 residues. CDR3 sequence: CASSRQSDSYNEQFF. Here the CDR3 DNA reads TGTGCCAGTAGTAGACAGAGCGACTCTTACAATGAGCAGTTCTTC.

This chain joins TRBV6-5 and TRBJ1-1; D ambiguous. Germline loops: CDR1 MNHEY, CDR2 SVGAGI. CDR3 length: 13 residues. Trimming cost V 6 bases and J 1 base, with 9 bases left between them. As DNA, the CDR3 is TGTGCCAGCAGGGGGAGGAGGAACACTGAAGCTTTCTTT. This translates into CASRGRRNTEAFF.

The genes are TRBV10-3 and TRBJ1-2; D possibly corresponds to TRBD1 (5 bases). Per germline, CDR1 ENHRY and CDR2 SYGVKD. The ends were cut back, 7 bases at V and 9 bases at J, with 24 bases in the middle. The CDR3 totals 15 residues. CDR3 nucleotides: TGTGCCATCACCCCTACGGCTCGGGGAGGGGTTAGCTACACCTTC. This translates into CAITPTARGGVSYTF.